This note documents a single T cell receptor (beta chain) sequence. The data were taken from a study of cytomegalovirus exposure and HLA in healthy donors. V was clipped by 1 base and J by 2 bases, with 6 bases between them. This CDR3 comprises 13 residues. The germline V gene encodes CDR1 SNHLY and CDR2 FYNNEI. The PCR had 60 Vbeta and 13 Jbeta primers. Generated by immunoSEQ multiplex PCR, the TCRdb table keeps only in-frame clones and is missing some. The sample has some 130,000 clones; about 74% are singletons. Sequencing was performed on PBMCs. This receptor was taken from a woman in her sixties or seventies in good health and CMV-seronegative. The chain is built from TRBV2 and TRBJ2-7; possible D gene TRBD2, 6 bases. In nucleotides, the CDR3 is TGTGCCAGCAGTGAAGGGAGGGCCTACGAGCAGTACTTC. Translated: CASSEGRAYEQYF.